The 3 T cell receptor beta chains listed next were all sequenced from one sample in a study of cytomegalovirus exposure and HLA in healthy donors. Primers: 60 Vbeta forward and 13 Jbeta reverse. TCRdb's copy holds only in-frame clones and misses some; the assay was immunoSEQ multiplex PCR. The table records 200,000 to 250,000 clones, 70% to 80% of them present only once. The sequenced sample consisted of PBMCs. The receptors were sampled from a male donor in good health and CMV-seronegative.

The chain combines TRBV6-6 with TRBJ1-2; 8 positions match TRBD1. The length of the CDR3 is 14 residues. From germline, CDR1 is MNHNY and CDR2 SVGAGI (reference sequence). With 7 bases clipped from V and 4 bases from J, the junction kept 8 bases outside the gene matches. The CDR3 DNA follows: TGTGCCAGCACCACGAGGACAGGGATCTATGGCTACACCTTC. Translation: CASTTRTGIYGYTF.

The J gene is TRBJ2-3, the V gene TRBV5-6, with 8 bases fitting TRBD2. This CDR3 has 15 amino acids. Germline CDR1 reads SGHDT; CDR2 reads YYEEEE. Trimming at V came to 2 bases and at J to 6 bases, leaving 8 bases not matched to a gene. Here the CDR3 reads CASSFTGGAQDTQYF. The CDR3, as DNA: TGTGCCAGCAGCTTTACGGGGGGGGCACAGGATACGCAGTATTTT.

V is TRBV28 and J is TRBJ1-1; D is undetermined. V shed 5 bases and J shed 4 bases, with 17 bases lying between them. Looked up from germline, CDR1 is MDHEN and CDR2 is SYDVKM. This CDR3 has 15 amino acids. In DNA, the CDR3 is TGTGCCAGCAGTGTCCTCGGGTCTCGGAGCACTGAAGCTTTCTTT. As protein: CASSVLGSRSTEAFF.